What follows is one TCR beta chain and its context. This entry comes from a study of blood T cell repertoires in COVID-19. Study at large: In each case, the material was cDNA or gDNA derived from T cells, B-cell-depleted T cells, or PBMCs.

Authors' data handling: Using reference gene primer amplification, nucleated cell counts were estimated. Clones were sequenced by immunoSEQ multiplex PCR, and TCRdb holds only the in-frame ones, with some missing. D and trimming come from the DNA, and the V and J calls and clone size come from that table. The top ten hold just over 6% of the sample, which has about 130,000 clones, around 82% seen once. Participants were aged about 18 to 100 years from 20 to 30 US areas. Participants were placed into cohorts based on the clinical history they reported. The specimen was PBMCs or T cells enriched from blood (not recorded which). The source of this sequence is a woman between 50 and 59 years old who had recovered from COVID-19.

The chain's CDR3 is CASRGDSYSYEQYF. The CDR3 DNA reads TGTGCCAGCAGGGGGGACAGCTACTCCTACGAGCAGTACTTC. The rearrangement joins TRBV2 to TRBJ2-7, with 7 bases lining up with TRBD1. CDR1 is SNHLY and CDR2 is FYNNEI in the germline V gene. The CDR3 is made up of 14 amino acids. After removal of 6 bases from V and 0 bases from J, the junction contained 5 bases not matched to a gene.